The next 18 T cell receptor beta chains were all read from a single sample in a study of T-cell reconstitution after alpha-beta-depleted transplantation in children. Preparation of the TCRbeta library was carried out with unique molecular identifiers. One entry per CDR3 protein, called by TCRdb with MiXCR from the PCR reads. The table lists around 450,000 distinct CDR3 sequences, 15% to 20% of them singletons. The sample was PBMCs, mostly from graft donor cells, taken 360 days after TCRalphabeta/CD19-depleted stem cell transplant. The receptors were sampled from a boy younger than two who had a stem cell transplant for Wiskott-Aldrich syndrome, so the T cells may come from the graft donor.

This clonotype was seen only a few times. The chain joins TRBV19 to TRBJ1-1, with D possibly being TRBD1 (5 bases). V was clipped by 3 bases and J by 3 bases, with 20 bases between them. The CDR3 has 17 residues. Germline lookup yields CDR1 LNHDA and CDR2 SQIVND (reference sequence). CDR3 amino acids: CASSIVFGGRGDTEAFF. The CDR3 DNA sequence: TGTGCCAGTAGTATCGTTTTTGGGGGAAGGGGAGACACTGAAGCTTTCTTT.

This clonotype was detected a few times. The J gene is TRBJ2-7, the V gene TRBV7-6; 8 nucleotides line up with TRBD1. This CDR3 contains 15 residues. CDR1 is SGHVS, CDR2 FNYEAQ, per germline. The V gene end was trimmed by 4 bases and the J gene end by 4 bases; junction bases not matched to a gene: 9. The CDR3 loop reads CASSSPRQGTYEQYF. CDR3 DNA sequence: TGTGCCAGCAGCTCCCCTAGACAGGGGACTTACGAGCAGTACTTC.

This clonotype was observed a few times. The genes are TRBV10-3 and TRBJ2-7; 9 bases fit TRBD1. Trimming removed 6 bases from V and 2 bases from J; junction bases left unmatched: 5. The CDR3 covers 14 residues. Germline CDR1 reads ENHRY; CDR2 reads SYGVKD. The CDR3 sequence is CAISTRTGAYEQYF. The CDR3 coding sequence is TGTGCCATCAGCACCCGGACAGGGGCCTACGAGCAGTACTTC.

This clonotype occurred a few times. The J gene is TRBJ2-3, the V gene TRBV4-1, with 9 bases matching TRBD2. V gave up 0 bases and J gave up 0 bases; unmatched junction bases: 19. This CDR3 contains 22 residues. Germline V CDR1 and CDR2: MGHRA, YSYEKL. The CDR3 region is CASSQDPGVSGGPLVSTDTQYF. The CDR3 bases are TGCGCCAGCAGCCAAGATCCCGGGGTGAGCGGGGGGCCCCTTGTCAGCACAGATACGCAGTATTTT.

As DNA, the CDR3 is TGCAGTGCCACCTTGGCGGGACTAGCTCCGCTCGAGCAGTACTTC. Encoded protein: CSATLAGLAPLEQYF. The chain couples TRBV20-1 to TRBJ2-7; TRBD2 aligns across 9 bases. CDR3 size: 15 residues. J gave up 6 bases and V 6 bases, and 15 bases lay outside the gene matches. Germline values: CDR1 DFQATT, CDR2 SNEGSKA (reference sequence).

This clonotype was detected a few times. The chain employs TRBV5-1 and TRBJ2-1; possible D gene TRBD2, 5 bases. The CDR3 is made up of 16 amino acids. Per the germline V gene, CDR1 is SGHRS and CDR2 is YFSETQ. Between the trimmed V and J ends, which lost 3 bases and 0 bases, there was a span of 13 bases. The CDR3 protein is CASSYNSASSYNEQFF. CDR3 nucleotides: TGCGCCAGCAGCTACAATAGCGCCAGCTCCTACAATGAGCAGTTCTTC.

The chain is built from TRBV15 and TRBJ2-5; D may be TRBD2 (6 bases). Trimming shortened V by 0 bases and J by 7 bases, and 21 bases separated the two germline ends. The CDR3 is 17 residues long. The germline gives CDR1 LNHNV, CDR2 YYDKDF (reference sequence). The CDR3 DNA reads TGTGCCACCAGCAGAGATTTGGCGGGGCCTCCCTGGGGGACCCAGTACTTC. Amino acids: CATSRDLAGPPWGTQYF. Filled out from reference TRBV15 and TRBJ2-5, the complete variable domain reads DAMVIQNPRYQVTQFGKPVTLSCSQTLNHNVMYWYQQKSSQAPKLLFHYYDKDFNNEADTPDNFQSRRPNTSFCFLDIRSPGLGDTAMYLCATSRDLAGPPWGTQYFGPGTRLLVL.

In its sample, this clonotype was seen a few times. The chain recombines TRBV9 with TRBJ2-5; 10 nucleotides line up with TRBD2. The V gene end was trimmed by 1 base and the J gene end by 7 bases; junction bases not matched to a gene: 7. CDR1 is SGDLS, CDR2 YYNGEE, per germline. The CDR3 loop spans 15 amino acids. The CDR3 region has the DNA TGTGCCAGCAGCGTACAGGGATTAGCGGGAGGGACCCAGTACTTC. Amino acid sequence: CASSVQGLAGGTQYF. Together with reference TRBV9 and TRBJ2-5, the CDR3 gives the full variable domain: DSGVTQTPKHLITATGQRVTLRCSPRSGDLSVYWYQQSLDQGLQFLIQYYNGEERAKGNILERFSAQQFPDLHSELNLSSLELGDSALYFCASSVQGLAGGTQYFGPGTRLLVL.

Turning to this clonotype: Germline and junction disagree at one end, which may indicate a read error. The chain employs TRBV11-1 and TRBJ2-6; weak D call: TRBD2 (6 bases). CDR3 size: 18 residues. Germline V CDR1 and CDR2: SGHAT, FQDESV (reference sequence). The CDR3 coding sequence is TGTGCCAGCAGCTTAGACTCCGGGAGAAGCTCTGAGGCCAACGTCCTGACTTTC. It translates to CASSLDSGRSSEANVLTF.

CDR3 sequence (DNA): TGCGCCAGCAGCCAACTCGGAGTCTCTGGAAACACCATATATTTT. This sequence encodes CASSQLGVSGNTIYF. The chain links TRBV4-1 to TRBJ1-3, with D uncertain. The germline gives CDR1 MGHRA, CDR2 YSYEKL. This CDR3 is 15 amino acids long. The germline V and J ends were trimmed by 2 bases and 0 bases, with 8 bases remaining between them.

This clonotype has only a few counts. The chain combines TRBV27 with TRBJ2-7; D possibly matches TRBD1 or TRBD2 (5 bases each). V was trimmed by 2 bases and J by 5 bases, leaving 16 bases between them. Germline V lookup: CDR1 MNHEY, CDR2 SMNVEV (reference sequence). CDR3 length: 15 amino acids. The CDR3 region has the DNA TGTGCCAGCAGTTTACGTCCGGGACGGAGTGACGAGCAGTACTTC. The encoded protein is CASSLRPGRSDEQYF.

The chain has TRBV4-1 and TRBJ2-7; D is possibly TRBD2 (6 bases). Per the germline V gene, CDR1 is MGHRA and CDR2 is YSYEKL. V dropped 0 bases and J dropped 5 bases, with 20 bases sitting between them. The CDR3 is 17 amino acids. CDR3 sequence: CASSQEGTLDGGNEQYF. The CDR3 DNA reads as TGCGCCAGCAGCCAAGAGGGGACTTTAGATGGAGGTAACGAGCAGTACTTC.

The V call is TRBV29-1, the J call TRBJ2-3; no firm D call. This CDR3 spans 15 amino acids. Between the trimmed V and J ends, which lost 2 bases and 0 bases, there was a span of 12 bases. Germline assignment: CDR1 SQVTM and CDR2 ANQGSEA. CDR3 DNA sequence: TGCAGCGTTGAATCTACGGGCCCTAGCACAGATACGCAGTATTTT. Residues: CSVESTGPSTDTQYF.

The genes are TRBV7-9 and TRBJ2-4; 8 positions agree with TRBD1. V shed 3 bases, J shed 1 base, and the junction held 8 bases outside the gene matches. Per germline, CDR1 SEHNR and CDR2 FQNEAQ (reference sequence). CDR3 length: 17 residues. Here the CDR3 reads CASSFHRGTKAKNIQYF. CDR3 coding DNA: TGTGCCAGCAGCTTCCACAGGGGGACAAAGGCCAAAAACATTCAGTACTTC.

V is TRBV20-1 and J is TRBJ1-4; 8 positions match TRBD1. Germline lookup yields CDR1 DFQATT and CDR2 SNEGSKA (reference sequence). The length of the CDR3 is 16 residues. J gave up 9 bases and V 0 bases, and 12 bases lay outside the gene matches. The CDR3 spells CSAREPGGTGGKKLFF. CDR3 bases: TGCAGTGCTAGAGAGCCGGGCGGGACAGGAGGAAAAAAACTGTTTTTT.

This rearrangement joins TRBV30 to TRBJ2-2; D unclear. Germline CDR1 is GTSNPN and CDR2 is SVGIG (reference sequence). Trimming stripped 4 bases from V and 4 bases from J, with 10 bases between. The CDR3 is made up of 13 amino acids. CDR3 DNA: TGTGCCTGGAACCGGACCCCCACCGGGGAGCTGTTTTTT. This codes for CAWNRTPTGELFF.

As regards this clonotype: A junction boundary mismatches the germline segment, possibly from a read error. The rearrangement joins TRBV2 to TRBJ2-2, with 11 nucleotides matching TRBD2. CDR1 is SNHLY, CDR2 FYNNEI, per germline. The CDR3 has 18 residues. CDR3 DNA: TGTGCCATCAGTTTACGGGCCACTAGCGGGAGAAACACCGGGGAGCTGTTTTTT. Translated: CAISLRATSGRNTGELFF.

The genes are TRBV27 and TRBJ1-4; 8 nucleotides line up with TRBD1. CDR1 is MNHEY, CDR2 SMNVEV, per germline (reference sequence). The CDR3 is 15 residues long. V was clipped by 4 bases and J by 10 bases; unmatched bases: 11. The CDR3 nucleotides are TGTGCCAGCAGTTCCGACAGGGGTCGAGGAGGAAAACTGTTTTTT. Translating it yields CASSSDRGRGGKLFF.